The T cell receptor beta chain described here comes from a study of patients with pleural tuberculosis. One entry per CDR3 protein results from TCRdb running MiXCR on the reads. The sample carries around 50,000 distinct CDR3 sequences, 6% to 9.5% recorded once. CDR3 length: 14 amino acids. V lost 7 bases and J lost 5; bases outside the gene matches: 11. CDR1 is SQVTM, CDR2 ANQGSEA, per germline. The chain is built from TRBV29-1 and TRBJ2-3; 8 nucleotides match TRBD2. The sequence was collected from a human donor with pleural tuberculosis. In nucleotides, the CDR3 is TGCAGCGCCCTTAATGCTCTAGCGGGAGATACGCAGTATTTT. The encoded protein is CSALNALAGDTQYF.